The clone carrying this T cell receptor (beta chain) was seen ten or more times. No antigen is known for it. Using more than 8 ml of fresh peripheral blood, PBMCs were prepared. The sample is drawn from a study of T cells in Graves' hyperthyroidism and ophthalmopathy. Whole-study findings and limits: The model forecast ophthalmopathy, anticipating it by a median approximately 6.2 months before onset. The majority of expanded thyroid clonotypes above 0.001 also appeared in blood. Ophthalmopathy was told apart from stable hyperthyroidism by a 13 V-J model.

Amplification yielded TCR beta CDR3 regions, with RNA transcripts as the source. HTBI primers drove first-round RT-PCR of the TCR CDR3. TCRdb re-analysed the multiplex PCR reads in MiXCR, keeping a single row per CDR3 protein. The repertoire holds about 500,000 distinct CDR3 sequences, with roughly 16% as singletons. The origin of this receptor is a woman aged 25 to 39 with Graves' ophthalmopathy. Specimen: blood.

CDR3 bases: TGTGCCAGCAGTTCCAGGCGAGTGGGGACAGATACGCAGTATTTT. It is translated as CASSSRRVGTDTQYF. The J gene is TRBJ2-3, the V gene TRBV6-5; no firm D call. From germline, CDR1 is MNHEY and CDR2 SVGAGI. The ends were cut back, 4 bases at V and 3 bases at J, with 14 bases in the middle. This CDR3 is 15 amino acids long.